A single sample is the source of the 14 T cell receptor beta chains below, sequenced in a study of blood T cell repertoires in COVID-19. Some clones are missing from TCRdb's copy, which holds only in-frame ones; the method was immunoSEQ multiplex PCR. The data show roughly 480,000 clones, roughly 87% seen once. Sequencing used peripheral blood. The receptors come from a man between 18 and 29 years old with COVID-19, enrolled during active disease.

This clone was observed once. The V gene is TRBV6-5, the J gene TRBJ2-2; D possibly corresponds to TRBD2 (6 bases). Germline CDR1 MNHEY, CDR2 SVGAGI. The CDR3 has 14 residues. Deletions cut 7 bases from V and 5 bases from J, with 14 bases between. The CDR3 sequence: CASKDGRGTGELFF. DNA for the CDR3: TGTGCCAGCAAGGACGGGAGAGGAACCGGGGAGCTGTTTTTT.

The chain joins TRBV7-9 to TRBJ1-5; D gene uncertain. Germline V gene sequence: CDR1 SEHNR, CDR2 FQNEAQ (reference sequence). V was trimmed by 3 bases and J by 6 bases, leaving 15 bases between them. There are 15 residues in the CDR3. As DNA, the CDR3 is TGTGCCAGCAGCTTGGGAGACCGGGAGGGTCAGCCCCAGCATTTT. It yields the protein CASSLGDREGQPQHF.

The chain has TRBV2 and TRBJ1-5, with D perhaps matching TRBD1 (6 bases). This CDR3 is built from 12 residues. The germline CDR1 and CDR2 sequences are SNHLY and FYNNEI. The V gene lost 3 bases and the J gene lost 12 bases, with 12 bases spanning the gap. CDR3 DNA sequence: TGTGCCAGCAGTGACAGGGGCGGGCTCCAGCATTTT. It is translated as CASSDRGGLQHF. The full variable domain, its missing parts supplied by reference TRBV2 and TRBJ1-5, is EPEVTQTPSHQVTQMGQEVILRCVPISNHLYFYWYRQILGQKVEFLVSFYNNEISEKSEIFDDQFSVERPDGSNFTLKIRSTKLEDSAMYFCASSDRGGLQHFGDGTRLSIL.

The V and J genes are TRBV14 and TRBJ1-5; D perhaps matches TRBD1 (5 bases). Germline lookup yields CDR1 SGHDN and CDR2 FVKESK. The CDR3 is 12 residues long. Trimming cost V 4 bases and J 11 bases, with 12 bases left between them. CDR3 residues: CASSLSGHTQHF. The CDR3 DNA sequence: TGTGCCAGCAGCCTCTCAGGGCATACCCAGCATTTT.

This chain joins TRBV10-1 and TRBJ2-3; 7 bases fit TRBD2. Looked up from germline, CDR1 is WNHNN and CDR2 is SYGVQD (reference sequence). This CDR3 is 14 amino acids long. J lost 6 bases, V lost 10 bases, and 13 bases had no gene match. CDR3 sequence (DNA): TGCGCCACCCCAAGGGGACTATCAACTGATACGCAGTATTTT. Its protein is CATPRGLSTDTQYF.

A note on this clone: This specimen includes other DNA sequences encoding the same CDR3. The chain couples TRBV3-1 (or the pseudogene TRBV3-2) to TRBJ2-2, with unresolved D. CDR3 length: 12 residues. Germline-derived CDR1 and CDR2 are LGHDT and YNNKEL (reference sequence). Trimming shortened V by 3 bases and J by 5 bases, and 4 bases separated the two germline ends. CDR3 sequence: CASSHPTGELFF. In DNA, the CDR3 is TGTGCCAGCAGCCACCCGACCGGGGAGCTGTTTTTT.

This clone was picked up a small number of times. The chain uses TRBV2 and TRBJ2-1; tentative D call: TRBD1 (6 bases). The CDR3 sequence is 15 residues long. Trimming cost V 1 base and J 0 bases, with 7 bases left between them. CDR1 and CDR2 (germline): SNHLY, FYNNEI. For the CDR3, the DNA is TGTGCCAGCAGTGAAGACAGGGCCTCCTACAATGAGCAGTTCTTC. Its translation: CASSEDRASYNEQFF.

This rearrangement joins TRBV24-1 to TRBJ2-1; D remains ambiguous. Germline loops: CDR1 KGHDR, CDR2 SFDVKD. The CDR3 covers 16 residues. V was pared by 4 bases and J by 8 bases, with 20 bases between. The CDR3 region has the DNA TGTGCCACCAGTGACTCCGGGTCTCTTCTTATGTATGAGCAGTTCTTC. Encoded protein: CATSDSGSLLMYEQFF.

The J gene is TRBJ2-7, the V gene TRBV6-5; possible D gene TRBD1, 6 bases. V lost 5 bases and J 7 bases, leaving 12 bases between the germline ends. Germline V CDR1 and CDR2: MNHEY, SVGAGI. The CDR3 is made up of 12 amino acids. As DNA, the CDR3 is TGTGCCAGCAGTCAGGGGTCACAGGAGCAGTACTTC. This encodes CASSQGSQEQYF.

V and J are TRBV9 and TRBJ2-5; 10 bases are shared with TRBD2. CDR3 size: 15 residues. With V trimmed by 4 bases and J by 5 bases, 8 bases remained unmatched. CDR1 and CDR2 from the germline V gene are SGDLS and YYNGEE. The CDR3 coding sequence is TGTGCCAGCAGCACCCAGCGGGAGGGCCCCGAGACCCAGTACTTC. Its protein product is CASSTQREGPETQYF.

V and J are TRBV7-9 and TRBJ1-1, with 9 nucleotides matching TRBD1. Losses at the gene ends were 3 bases for V and 5 bases for J; bases not matched to a gene: 1. From germline, CDR1 is SEHNR and CDR2 FQNEAQ (reference sequence). CDR3 length equals 13 residues. For the CDR3, the DNA is TGTGCCAGCAGCTTCGGGACAGGGACTGAAGCTTTCTTT. Translating gives CASSFGTGTEAFF.

The chain carries TRBV29-1 and TRBJ2-3, with D perhaps matching TRBD2 (5 bases). Germline V gene sequence: CDR1 SQVTM, CDR2 ANQGSEA. CDR3 size: 14 residues. The V gene lost 7 bases and the J gene lost 4 bases, with 18 bases spanning the gap. CDR3: CSARAGDSADTQYF. DNA for the CDR3: TGCAGCGCCCGGGCGGGCGATAGCGCAGATACGCAGTATTTT.

The J gene is TRBJ1-4, the V gene TRBV28; D is possibly TRBD1 (6 bases). CDR3 length: 14 amino acids. CDR1 is MDHEN, CDR2 SYDVKM, per germline. V was clipped by 4 bases and J by 7 bases, with 13 bases between them. The CDR3 loop reads CASSSQGELEKLFF. The CDR3 DNA sequence: TGTGCCAGCAGTTCACAGGGTGAACTTGAAAAACTGTTTTTT. Variable domain in full (rest from reference TRBV28 and TRBJ1-4): DVKVTQSSRYLVKRTGEKVFLECVQDMDHENMFWYRQDPGLGLRLIYFSYDVKMKEKGDIPEGYSVSREKKERFSLILESASTNQTSMYLCASSSQGELEKLFFGSGTQLSVL.

This chain links TRBV24-1 with TRBJ1-5; D perhaps matches TRBD1 (5 bases). From germline, CDR1 is KGHDR and CDR2 SFDVKD. V lost 1 base and J 5 bases, leaving 14 bases between the germline ends. The CDR3 totals 16 residues. CDR3 sequence (DNA): TGTGCCACCAGTGATTTTCAACCAGGGAAGGATCAGCCCCAGCATTTT. Its translation: CATSDFQPGKDQPQHF.